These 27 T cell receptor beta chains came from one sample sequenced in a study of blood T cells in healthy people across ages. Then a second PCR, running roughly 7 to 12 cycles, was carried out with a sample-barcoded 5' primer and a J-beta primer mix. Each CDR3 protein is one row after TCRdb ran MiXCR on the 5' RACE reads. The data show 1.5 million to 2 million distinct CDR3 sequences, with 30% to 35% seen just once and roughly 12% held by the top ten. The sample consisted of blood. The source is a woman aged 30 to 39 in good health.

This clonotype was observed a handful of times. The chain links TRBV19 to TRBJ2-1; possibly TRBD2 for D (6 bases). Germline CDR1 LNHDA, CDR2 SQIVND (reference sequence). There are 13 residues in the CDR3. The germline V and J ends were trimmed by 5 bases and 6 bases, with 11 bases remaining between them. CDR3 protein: CASSRGICNEQFF. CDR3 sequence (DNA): TGTGCCAGTAGTCGCGGGATATGCAATGAGCAGTTCTTC.

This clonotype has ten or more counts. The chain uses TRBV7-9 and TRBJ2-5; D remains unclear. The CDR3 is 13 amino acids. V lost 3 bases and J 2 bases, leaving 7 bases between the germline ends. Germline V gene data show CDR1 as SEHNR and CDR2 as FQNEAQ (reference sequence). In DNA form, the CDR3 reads TGTGCCAGCAGCTTGTCAGAACAAGAGACCCAGTACTTC. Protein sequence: CASSLSEQETQYF.

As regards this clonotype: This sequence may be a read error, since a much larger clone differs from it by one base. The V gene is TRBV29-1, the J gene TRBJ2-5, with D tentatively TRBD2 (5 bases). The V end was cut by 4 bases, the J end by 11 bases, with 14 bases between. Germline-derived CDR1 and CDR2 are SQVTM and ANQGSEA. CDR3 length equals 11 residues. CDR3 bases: TGCAGCGTTGCGCTTCGGGATGAGCAGTACTTC. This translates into CSVALRDEQYF.

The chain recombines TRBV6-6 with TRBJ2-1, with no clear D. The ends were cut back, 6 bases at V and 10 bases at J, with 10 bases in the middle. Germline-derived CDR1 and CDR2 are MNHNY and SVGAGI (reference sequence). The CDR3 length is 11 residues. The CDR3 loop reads CASSATLEQFF. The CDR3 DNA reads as TGTGCCAGCAGCGCTACACTAGAGCAGTTCTTC.

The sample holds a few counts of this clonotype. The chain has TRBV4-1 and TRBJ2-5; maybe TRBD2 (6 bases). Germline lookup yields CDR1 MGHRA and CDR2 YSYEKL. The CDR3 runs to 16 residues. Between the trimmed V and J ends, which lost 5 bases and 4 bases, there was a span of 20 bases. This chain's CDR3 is CASSTRRLGGGETQYF. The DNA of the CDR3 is TGCGCCAGCAGCACCCGGCGTCTGGGAGGAGGAGAGACCCAGTACTTC.

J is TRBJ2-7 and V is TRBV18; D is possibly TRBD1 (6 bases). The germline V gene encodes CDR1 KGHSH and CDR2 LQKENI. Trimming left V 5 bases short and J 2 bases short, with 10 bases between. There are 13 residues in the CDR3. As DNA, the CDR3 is TGTGCCAGCTCAGAGCACAGGGCCTACGAGCAGTACTTC. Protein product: CASSEHRAYEQYF.

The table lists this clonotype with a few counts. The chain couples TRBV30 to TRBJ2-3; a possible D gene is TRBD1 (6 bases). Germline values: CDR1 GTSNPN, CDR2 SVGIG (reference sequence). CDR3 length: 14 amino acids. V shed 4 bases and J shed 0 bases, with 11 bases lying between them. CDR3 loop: CAWNEGVSTDTQYF. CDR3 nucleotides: TGTGCCTGGAACGAGGGGGTGAGCACAGATACGCAGTATTTT.

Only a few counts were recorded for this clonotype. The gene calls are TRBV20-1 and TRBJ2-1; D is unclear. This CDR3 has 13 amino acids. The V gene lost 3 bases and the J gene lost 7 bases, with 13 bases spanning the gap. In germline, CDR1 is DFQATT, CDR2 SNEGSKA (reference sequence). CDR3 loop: CSASLAAKNEQFF. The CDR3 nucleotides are TGCAGTGCTAGTTTGGCTGCGAAGAATGAGCAGTTCTTC.

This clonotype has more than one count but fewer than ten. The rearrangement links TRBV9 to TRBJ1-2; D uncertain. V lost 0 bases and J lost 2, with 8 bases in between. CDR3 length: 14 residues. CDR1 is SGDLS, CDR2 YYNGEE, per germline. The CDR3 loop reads CASSVGPENYGYTF. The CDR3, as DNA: TGTGCCAGCAGCGTAGGTCCAGAGAACTATGGCTACACCTTC. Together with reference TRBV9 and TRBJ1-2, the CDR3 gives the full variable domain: DSGVTQTPKHLITATGQRVTLRCSPRSGDLSVYWYQQSLDQGLQFLIQYYNGEERAKGNILERFSAQQFPDLHSELNLSSLELGDSALYFCASSVGPENYGYTFGSGTRLTVV.

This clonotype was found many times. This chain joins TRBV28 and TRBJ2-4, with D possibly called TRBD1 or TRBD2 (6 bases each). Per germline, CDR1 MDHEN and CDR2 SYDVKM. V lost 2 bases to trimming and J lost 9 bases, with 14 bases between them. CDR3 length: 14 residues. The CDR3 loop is CASSLLRGSGIQYF. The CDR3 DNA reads TGTGCCAGCAGTTTACTCAGGGGTAGCGGCATTCAGTACTTC.

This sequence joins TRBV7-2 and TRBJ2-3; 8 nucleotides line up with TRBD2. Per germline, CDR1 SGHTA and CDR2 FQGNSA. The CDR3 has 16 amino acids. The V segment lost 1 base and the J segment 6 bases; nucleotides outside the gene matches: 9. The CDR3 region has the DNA TGTGCCAGCAGCTTAGGCCCCGGGGGGGCGGGTGATACGCAGTATTTT. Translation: CASSLGPGGAGDTQYF.

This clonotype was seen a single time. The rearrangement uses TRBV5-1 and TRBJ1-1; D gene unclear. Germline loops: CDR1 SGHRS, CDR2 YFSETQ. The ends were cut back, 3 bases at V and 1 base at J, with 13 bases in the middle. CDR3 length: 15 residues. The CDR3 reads CASSSSGLGNTEAFF. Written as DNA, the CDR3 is TGCGCCAGCAGCTCTTCCGGGTTGGGGAACACTGAAGCTTTCTTT.

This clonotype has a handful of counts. The CDR3 region has the DNA TGTGCCAGCAGTTTAAGCCCTGGGACTAGCGGGAGGGCCTACAATGAGCAGTTCTTC. Amino acid sequence: CASSLSPGTSGRAYNEQFF. V usage is TRBV12-3 or TRBV12-4 and J usage is TRBJ2-1; TRBD2 agrees at 16 bases. This CDR3 contains 19 residues. With V trimmed by 2 bases and J by 2 bases, 6 bases remained unmatched.

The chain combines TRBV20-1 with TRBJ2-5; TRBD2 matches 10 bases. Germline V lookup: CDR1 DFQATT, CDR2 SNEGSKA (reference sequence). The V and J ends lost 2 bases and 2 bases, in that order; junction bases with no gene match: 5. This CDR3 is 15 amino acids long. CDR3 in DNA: TGCAGTGCTAGACGGACTAGCGGAGATCAAGAGACCCAGTACTTC. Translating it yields CSARRTSGDQETQYF.

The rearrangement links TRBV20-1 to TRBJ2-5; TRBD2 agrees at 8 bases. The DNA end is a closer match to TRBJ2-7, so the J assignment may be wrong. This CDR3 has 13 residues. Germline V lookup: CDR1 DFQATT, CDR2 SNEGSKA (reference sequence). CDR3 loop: CSARTSPWDEQYF. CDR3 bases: TGCAGTGCCCGGACTAGCCCTTGGGACGAGCAGTACTTC.

CDR3 amino acids: CASSEQGTPGANVLTF. CDR3 DNA: TGCGCCAGCAGCGAACAGGGGACCCCTGGGGCCAACGTCCTGACTTTC. The V call is TRBV5-1, the J call TRBJ2-6; 7 bases match TRBD1. CDR1 and CDR2 from the germline V gene are SGHRS and YFSETQ. This CDR3 comprises 16 residues. J was trimmed by 2 bases and V by 4 bases; bases with no gene match: 6.

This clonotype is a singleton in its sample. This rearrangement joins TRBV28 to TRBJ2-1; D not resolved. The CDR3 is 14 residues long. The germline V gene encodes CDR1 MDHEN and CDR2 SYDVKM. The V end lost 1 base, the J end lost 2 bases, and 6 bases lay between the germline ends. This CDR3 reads CASSLLPTYNEQFF. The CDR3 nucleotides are TGTGCCAGCAGTTTATTGCCGACCTACAATGAGCAGTTCTTC.

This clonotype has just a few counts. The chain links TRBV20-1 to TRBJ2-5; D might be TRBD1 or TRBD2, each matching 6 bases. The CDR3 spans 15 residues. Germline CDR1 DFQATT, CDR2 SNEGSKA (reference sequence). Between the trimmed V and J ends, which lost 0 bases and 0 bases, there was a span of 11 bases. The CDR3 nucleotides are TGCAGTGCTAGAGATGGAGGGGGATACCAAGAGACCCAGTACTTC. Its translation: CSARDGGGYQETQYF.

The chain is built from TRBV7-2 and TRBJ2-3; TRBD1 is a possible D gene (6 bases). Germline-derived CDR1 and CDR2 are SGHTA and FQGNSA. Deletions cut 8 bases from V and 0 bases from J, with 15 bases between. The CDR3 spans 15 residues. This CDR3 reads CASGLRGPSTDTQYF. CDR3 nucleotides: TGTGCCAGCGGCCTCAGGGGTCCTAGCACAGATACGCAGTATTTT.

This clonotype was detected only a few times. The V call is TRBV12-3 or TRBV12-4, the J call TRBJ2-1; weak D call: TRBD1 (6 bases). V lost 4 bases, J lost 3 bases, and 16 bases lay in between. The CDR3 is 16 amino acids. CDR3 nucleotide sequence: TGTGCCAGCAGTTCCCCACAGGGAAGGAGCTACAATGAGCAGTTCTTC. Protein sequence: CASSSPQGRSYNEQFF.

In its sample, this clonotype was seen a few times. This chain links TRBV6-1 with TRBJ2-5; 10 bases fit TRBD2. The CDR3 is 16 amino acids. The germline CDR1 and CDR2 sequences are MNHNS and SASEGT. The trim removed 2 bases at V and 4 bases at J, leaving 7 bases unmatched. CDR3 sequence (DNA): TGTGCCAGCAGTGAACACCTAGCGGGAGCCCCAGAGACCCAGTACTTC. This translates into CASSEHLAGAPETQYF.

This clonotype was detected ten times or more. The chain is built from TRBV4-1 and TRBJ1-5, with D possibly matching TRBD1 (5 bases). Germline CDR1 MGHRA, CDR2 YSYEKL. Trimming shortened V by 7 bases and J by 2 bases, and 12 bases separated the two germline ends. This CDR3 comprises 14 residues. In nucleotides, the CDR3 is TGCGCCAGCACCTGGGACGAGGGCAATCAGCCCCAGCATTTT. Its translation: CASTWDEGNQPQHF.

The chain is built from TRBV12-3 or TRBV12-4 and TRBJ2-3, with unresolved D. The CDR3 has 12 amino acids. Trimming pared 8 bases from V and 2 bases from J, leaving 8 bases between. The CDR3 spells CASGDYTDTQYF. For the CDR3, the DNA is TGTGCCAGCGGAGATTACACAGATACGCAGTATTTT.

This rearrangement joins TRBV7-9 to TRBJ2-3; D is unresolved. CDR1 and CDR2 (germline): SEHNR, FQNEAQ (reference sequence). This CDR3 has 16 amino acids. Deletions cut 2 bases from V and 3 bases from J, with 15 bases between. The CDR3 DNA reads TGTGCCAGCAGCTTACCAGTGCCATCCCAAACAGATACGCAGTATTTT. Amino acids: CASSLPVPSQTDTQYF.

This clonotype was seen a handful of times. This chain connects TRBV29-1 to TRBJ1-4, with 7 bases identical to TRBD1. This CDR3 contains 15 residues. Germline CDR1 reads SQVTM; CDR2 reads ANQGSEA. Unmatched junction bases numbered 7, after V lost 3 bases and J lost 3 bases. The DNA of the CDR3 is TGCAGCGTTGATGACGGACAGGCATCTAATGAAAAACTGTTTTTT. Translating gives CSVDDGQASNEKLFF.

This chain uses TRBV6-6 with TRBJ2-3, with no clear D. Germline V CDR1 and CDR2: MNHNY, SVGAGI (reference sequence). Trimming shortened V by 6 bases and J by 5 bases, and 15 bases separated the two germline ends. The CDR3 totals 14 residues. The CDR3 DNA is TGTGCCAGCAGCGTAGGACCGTTTAAAGATACGCAGTATTTT. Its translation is CASSVGPFKDTQYF.

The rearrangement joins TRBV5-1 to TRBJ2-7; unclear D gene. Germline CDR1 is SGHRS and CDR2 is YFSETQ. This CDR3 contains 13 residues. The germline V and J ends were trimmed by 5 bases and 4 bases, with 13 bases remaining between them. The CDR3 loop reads CASRTAASYEQYF. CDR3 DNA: TGCGCCAGCAGGACTGCGGCGAGTTACGAGCAGTACTTC.